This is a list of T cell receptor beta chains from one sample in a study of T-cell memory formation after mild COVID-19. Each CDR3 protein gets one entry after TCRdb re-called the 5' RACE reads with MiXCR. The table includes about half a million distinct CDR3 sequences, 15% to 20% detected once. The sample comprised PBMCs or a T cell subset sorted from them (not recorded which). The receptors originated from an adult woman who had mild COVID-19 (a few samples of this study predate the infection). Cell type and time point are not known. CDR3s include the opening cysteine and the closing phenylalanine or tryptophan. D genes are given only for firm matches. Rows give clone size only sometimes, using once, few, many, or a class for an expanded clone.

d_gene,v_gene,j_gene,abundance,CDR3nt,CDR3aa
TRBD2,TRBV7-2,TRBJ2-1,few,TGTGCCAGCAGCTTAGCGCCCGGGGGGGCCTACAATGAGCAGTTCTTC,CASSLAPGGAYNEQFF
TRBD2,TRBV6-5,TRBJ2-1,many,TGTGCCAGCAGCTGGGGACTAGGGACCCTGAGGGATGAGCAGTTCTTC,CASSWGLGTLRDEQFF
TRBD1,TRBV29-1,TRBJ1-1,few,TGCAGCGTGATGGGACAGGACCAAGAAGCTTTCTTT,CSVMGQDQEAFF
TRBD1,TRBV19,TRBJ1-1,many,TGTGCCAGTAGTTGGGACAGGGGAAACACTGAAGCTTTCTTT,CASSWDRGNTEAFF
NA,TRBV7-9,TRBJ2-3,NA,TGTGCCAGCAGCCCTGTGCGAGAAAATACGCAGTATTTT,CASSPVRENTQYF
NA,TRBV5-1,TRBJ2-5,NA,TGCGCCAGCAGCCCAACCGATAGGGGGACCCAGTACTTC,CASSPTDRGTQYF
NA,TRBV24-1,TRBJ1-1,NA,TGTGCCACCATGGGCAGCTTGAACACTGAAGCTTTCTTT,CATMGSLNTEAFF
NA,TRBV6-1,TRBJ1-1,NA,TGTGCCAGCAGCCCCATCGTGGGGGGGGCGACTGAAGCTTTCTTT,CASSPIVGGATEAFF
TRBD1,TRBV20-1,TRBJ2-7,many,TGCAGTGTCTCCGGGACAGGGGGCTACGAGCAGTACTTC,CSVSGTGGYEQYF
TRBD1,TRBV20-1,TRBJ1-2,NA,TGCAGTGGCGACTCCTCGACAGGGGCGGGGTATGGCTACACCTTC,CSGDSSTGAGYGYTF
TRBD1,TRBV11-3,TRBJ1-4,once,TGTGCCAGCAGCCTTGAGGCGACAGGGAACGAAAAACTGTTTTTT,CASSLEATGNEKLFF
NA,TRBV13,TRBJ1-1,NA,TGTGCCAGCAGCTTAGGCCTAAGGGAGGACAGCAACCTTTTCTTT,CASSLGLREDSNLFF
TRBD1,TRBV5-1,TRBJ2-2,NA,TGCGCCAGCAGCTTGGCCGGGACAGCGTCGGGTACCGGGGAGCTGTTTTTT,CASSLAGTASGTGELFF
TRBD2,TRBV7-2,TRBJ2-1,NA,TGTGCCAGCAGCCCAATATCTAGCGGCCAGCCGGGGAATGAGCAGTTCTTC,CASSPISSGQPGNEQFF
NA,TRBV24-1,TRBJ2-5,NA,TGTGCCACCAGCGCTGCGGGGCCTCAACAGACCCAGTACTTC,CATSAAGPQQTQYF
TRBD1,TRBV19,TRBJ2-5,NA,TGTGCCAGTAGTATAATGGGACAGGGTGGAGAGACCCAGTACTTC,CASSIMGQGGETQYF
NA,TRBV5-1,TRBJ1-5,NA,TGCGCCAGCAGCTTGGCCCCGGGATCCCCTAATCAGCCCCAGCATTTT,CASSLAPGSPNQPQHF
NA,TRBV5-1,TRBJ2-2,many,TGCGCCAGCAGCTGGGTACAGGGGAACACCGGGGAGCTGTTTTTT,CASSWVQGNTGELFF
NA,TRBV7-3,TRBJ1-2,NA,TGTGCCAGCAGCTTCTATGGCTACACCTTC,CASSFYGYTF
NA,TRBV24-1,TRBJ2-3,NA,TGTGCCACCAGTGATTTGCTGCCAAACCCTAGGAGCACAGATACGCAGTATTTT,CATSDLLPNPRSTDTQYF
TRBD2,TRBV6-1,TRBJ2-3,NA,TGTGCCAGCAGCGACCGGGGGGGCCTGGGTACGCAGTATTTT,CASSDRGGLGTQYF
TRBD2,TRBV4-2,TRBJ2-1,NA,TGTGCCAGCAGCCGTGGACTAGCGGGAGGGCGGGGATACAATGAGCAGTTCTTC,CASSRGLAGGRGYNEQFF
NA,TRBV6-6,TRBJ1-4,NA,TGTGCCAGCAGCGAACCACCGGACGGAGATGAAAAACTGTTTTTT,CASSEPPDGDEKLFF
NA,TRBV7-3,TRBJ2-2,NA,TGTGCCAGCAGCTTGGGCCCTAGTTCCGGGGAGCTGTTTTTT,CASSLGPSSGELFF
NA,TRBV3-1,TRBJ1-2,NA,TGTGCCAGCAGCCACCCCCGCGGCTATGGCTACACCTTC,CASSHPRGYGYTF
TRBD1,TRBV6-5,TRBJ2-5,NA,TGTGCCAGCAGTCCGCTCCGAGTCAGGGGGTACCAAGAGACCCAGTACTTC,CASSPLRVRGYQETQYF
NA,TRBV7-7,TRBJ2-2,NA,TGTGCCAGCACCCAGGGGGGCACCGGGGAGCTGTTTTTT,CASTQGGTGELFF
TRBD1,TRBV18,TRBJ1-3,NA,TGTGCCAGCTCACCAACCAAAGACAGGGTCTCTGGAAACACCATATATTTT,CASSPTKDRVSGNTIYF
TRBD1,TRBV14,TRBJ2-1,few,TGTGCCAGCAGCCCGGACAGGGGGAACTACAATGAGCAGTTCTTC,CASSPDRGNYNEQFF
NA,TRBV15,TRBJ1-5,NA,TGTGCCACCAGCAGAGCCGGGACTGTGGATCAGCCCCAGCATTTT,CATSRAGTVDQPQHF